Below, 8 T cell receptor beta chains from the same sample are listed, as sequenced in a study of OX40 agonist ivuxolimab in advanced cancers. Libraries were prepared by immunoSEQ multiplex PCR; TCRdb keeps only in-frame clonotypes and omits some of them. The sample includes approximately 92,000 clones, roughly 95% of them seen just once. Sequenced material: CD4+ or CD8+ T cells sorted from blood, taken in a trial of the OX40 agonist ivuxolimab. The receptors stem from an adult with an advanced solid tumor such as melanoma, head and neck, liver or kidney cancer.

This chain links TRBV5-6 with TRBJ1-2, with D possibly TRBD1 on 5 matching bases. CDR1 is SGHDT, CDR2 YYEEEE, per germline. The CDR3 totals 11 residues. Deletions cut 2 bases from V and 6 bases from J, with 5 bases between. The CDR3 region is CASSFRDGYTF. CDR3 bases: TGTGCCAGCAGCTTCAGGGATGGCTACACCTTC.

As for this clone: One end of the junction fails to match germline, which may point to a read error. The rearrangement links TRBV9 to TRBJ1-5, with no clear D. This CDR3 has 10 residues. Germline V lookup: CDR1 SGDLS, CDR2 YYNGEE. CDR3 region: CASSVPRAQF. CDR3 DNA sequence: TGTGCCAGCAGCGTACCTCGCGCCCAGTTT.

The DNA of the CDR3 is TGTGCCAGCAGCTCGAGGGAGGGGGGTGAGCAGTACTTC. Its protein is CASSSREGGEQYF. The chain couples TRBV7-6 to TRBJ2-5; D might be TRBD2 (7 bases). Germline CDR1 and CDR2: SGHVS and FNYEAQ. Trimming shortened V by 4 bases and J by 11 bases, and 17 bases separated the two germline ends. This CDR3 is built from 13 residues. The whole variable domain, filled in from reference TRBV7-6 and TRBJ2-5, reads GAGVSQSPRYKVTKRGQDVALRCDPISGHVSLYWYRQALGQGPEFLTYFNYEAQQDKSGLPNDRFSAERPEGSISTLTIQRTEQRDSAMYRCASSSREGGEQYFGPGTRLLVL.

This clone was observed once. J is TRBJ1-2 and V is TRBV19, with 7 bases lining up with TRBD1. J gave up 2 bases and V 6 bases, and 6 bases lay outside the gene matches. This CDR3 comprises 14 residues. The germline V gene has CDR1 LNHDA and CDR2 SQIVND (reference sequence). The CDR3 DNA reads TGTGCCAGTAGGTACAGGGGCTTAAACTATGGCTACACCTTC. Encoded protein: CASRYRGLNYGYTF.

The rearrangement links TRBV5-6 to TRBJ2-7; no firm D call. V was cut by 0 bases and J by 6 bases, with 7 bases left in between. The germline V gene has CDR1 SGHDT and CDR2 YYEEEE. The CDR3 covers 12 residues. The CDR3 sequence: CASSLGRVEQYF. In nucleotides, the CDR3 is TGTGCCAGCAGCTTGGGAAGGGTCGAGCAGTACTTC.

The V gene is TRBV9, the J gene TRBJ2-1, with 8 bases fitting TRBD1. The germline CDR1 and CDR2 sequences are SGDLS and YYNGEE. This CDR3 has 16 amino acids. The junction had 10 bases not matched to a gene; V was cut back by 1 base and J by 7 bases. CDR3 loop: CASSVLDREVWNEQFF. The CDR3 DNA sequence: TGTGCCAGCAGCGTATTGGACAGGGAGGTCTGGAATGAGCAGTTCTTC.

The CDR3 DNA follows: TGTGCCAGCAAAACAGGGCCAGAAAACATTCAGTACTTC. Translation gives CASKTGPENIQYF. The chain recombines TRBV6-6 with TRBJ2-4; TRBD1 is a possible D gene (6 bases). V was shortened by 7 bases and J by 5 bases, with 12 bases between the two germline ends. The CDR3 is made up of 13 amino acids. Germline CDR1 reads MNHNY; CDR2 reads SVGAGI (reference sequence).

The CDR3 region has the DNA TGTGCCAGCAGCTCCTTAGGACCCGGGTACGAGCAGTACTTC. It codes for CASSSLGPGYEQYF. This sequence joins TRBV7-6 and TRBJ2-7; D is uncertain. The CDR3 is 14 residues long. CDR1 and CDR2 from the germline V gene are SGHVS and FNYEAQ. V was pared by 4 bases and J by 4 bases, with 14 bases between.